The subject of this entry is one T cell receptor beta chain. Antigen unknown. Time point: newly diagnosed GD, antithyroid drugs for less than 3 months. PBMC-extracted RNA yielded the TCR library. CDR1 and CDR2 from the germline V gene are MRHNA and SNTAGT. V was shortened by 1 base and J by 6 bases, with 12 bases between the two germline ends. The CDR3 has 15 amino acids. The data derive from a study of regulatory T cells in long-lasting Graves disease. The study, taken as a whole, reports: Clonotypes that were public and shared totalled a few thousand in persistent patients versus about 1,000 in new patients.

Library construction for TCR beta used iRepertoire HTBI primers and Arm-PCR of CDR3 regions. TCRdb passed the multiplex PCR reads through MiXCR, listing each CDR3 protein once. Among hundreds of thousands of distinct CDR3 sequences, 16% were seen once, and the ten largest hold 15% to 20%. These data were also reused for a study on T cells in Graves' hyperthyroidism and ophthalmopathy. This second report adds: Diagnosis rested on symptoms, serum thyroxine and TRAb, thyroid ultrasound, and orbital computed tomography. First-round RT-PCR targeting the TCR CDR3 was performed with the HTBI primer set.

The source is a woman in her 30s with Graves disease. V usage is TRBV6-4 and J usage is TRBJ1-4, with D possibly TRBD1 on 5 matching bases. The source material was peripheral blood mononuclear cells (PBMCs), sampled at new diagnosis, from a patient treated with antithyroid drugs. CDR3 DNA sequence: TGTGCCAGCAGTGACTTAGGGGACGGCTATGAAAAACTGTTTTTT. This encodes CASSDLGDGYEKLFF.